This TCR beta chain was recovered during a study of neoadjuvant anti-PD-1 for oral cavity cancer. Cohort: HPV-negative, locally advanced oral cavity squamous cell carcinoma patients. Sequencing was performed with immunoSEQ multiplex PCR; in TCRdb, only in-frame clones are kept and a portion is missing. The sample carries about 7,000 clones, roughly 78% recorded once. Regarding this clone: The antigen is not known.

Study conclusions and caveats: Treg/Th17 ratio rose with pretreatment blood and fell with post-treatment tumor TCRbeta clonality.

The sample was PBMCs, taken before nivolumab (anti-PD-1) treatment. The sequence was collected from a person between 40 and 79 years old with oral cavity squamous cell carcinoma.

The CDR3 region has the DNA TGTGCCAGCAGCGCAAACAGGGGTTCTTTTCAGCCCCAGCATTTT. Its protein is CASSANRGSFQPQHF. This rearrangement joins TRBV2 to TRBJ1-5; 7 bases are shared with TRBD1. The V segment lost 6 bases and the J segment 6 bases; nucleotides outside the gene matches: 11. From germline, CDR1 is SNHLY and CDR2 FYNNEI. This CDR3 comprises 15 residues.